Reported below is one T cell receptor (delta chain). TCRdb reanalyzed the RT-PCR reads using CATT. The repertoire has thousands of delta-chain clones, roughly 15% of them found once; the top ten carry 4.5% to 7.5%. V shed 0 bases and J shed 5 bases, with 13 bases lying between them. Per germline, CDR1 GEAIGNYY and CDR2 EKD. This CDR3 has 17 amino acids. This record comes from a study of gamma-delta T cells after stem cell transplantation. The sample was gamma-delta T cells. The chain recombines TRDV2 with TRDJ3; D unresolved. This TCR came from a human donor. It is not recorded whose cells these are; they may come from a transplant donor. CDR3 residues: CACDTVLTLRDTRQMFF. The CDR3 nucleotides are TGTGCCTGTGACACCGTACTGACCCTCCGGGACACCCGACAGATGTTTTTC.